The TCR beta chain under discussion was sequenced for a study of T cell repertoires in cytomegalovirus infection. Study context: Indications of both CMV infection and matching HLA type were provided by public TCR beta signatures.

The CDR3 loop spans 11 amino acids. The V end was cut by 6 bases, the J end by 5 bases, with 6 bases between. General observations from the study: There were carriers of CMV plus the relevant HLA, and cumulative public TCR beta family frequency identified them.

One entry per CDR3 protein, called by TCRdb with MiXCR from the reads. Of some 590,000 distinct CDR3 sequences listed, 40% are singletons. At least ten counts were recorded for this clonotype. What it recognizes is unknown. The chain combines TRBV12-3 or TRBV12-4 with TRBJ2-3; no clear D. The sequences come from cultured PBMCs, collected from culture after CMV antigen stimulation. The sequence was obtained from a human donor in good health (CMV status not recorded). Some clones in this sample may be carry-over from other donors' samples. CDR3 sequence reads: CASSLQDTQYF. DNA for the CDR3: TGTGCCAGCAGCTTACAAGATACGCAGTATTTT.